This TCR beta chain was obtained from a study of Graves' ophthalmopathy and Graves' hyperthyroidism. Across the whole study: Peripheral blood was gathered at the point of initial diagnosis, before any treatment started.

V was trimmed by 0 bases and J by 4 bases, leaving 13 bases between them. Per germline, CDR1 DFQATT and CDR2 SNEGSKA (reference sequence). The CDR3 totals 15 residues. Transcripts of RNA were the source for amplifying TCR beta CDR3 regions. RT-PCR with HTBI primers came first, then second-round multiplex PCR. MiXCR, applied by TCRdb to the multiplex PCR reads, yields one record per CDR3 protein. The sample gives 260,000 or so distinct CDR3 sequences, around 42% of which show up once; approximately 44% is in the top ten. The material sequenced was peripheral blood. The chain is built from TRBV20-1 and TRBJ2-1; the D gene is possibly TRBD1 (6 bases). The sequence was collected from an adult man with Graves' ophthalmopathy. The CDR3 DNA follows: TGCAGTGCTAGAGAGTCAGGGGCCGTGTACAATGAGCAGTTCTTC. Protein sequence: CSARESGAVYNEQFF.